The 5 T cell receptor beta chains presented below share a single source sample, sequenced in a study of T cell responses to AZD1222 COVID-19 vaccine. The assay was immunoSEQ multiplex PCR, and TCRdb's table has in-frame clones only and misses some. Of about 120,000 clones listed, about 85% are singletons. The input for sequencing was peripheral blood, taken 28 days after the second AZD1222 dose. The receptor set was obtained from an adult who received the AZD1222 COVID-19 vaccine.

The chain employs TRBV10-2 and TRBJ1-1; TRBD1 matches at 9 bases. From germline, CDR1 is WSHSY and CDR2 SAAADI. With V trimmed by 6 bases and J by 5 bases, 7 bases remained unmatched. The CDR3 consists of 14 residues. The CDR3 DNA reads TGCGCCAGCAGCCGGGACAGGGTTTGGACTGAAGCTTTCTTT. Protein sequence: CASSRDRVWTEAFF.

The chain couples TRBV19 to TRBJ2-7; 8 bases map to TRBD1. With V trimmed by 6 bases and J by 3 bases, 4 bases remained unmatched. The germline CDR1 and CDR2 sequences are LNHDA and SQIVND (reference sequence). This CDR3 is built from 13 residues. The CDR3 bases are TGTGCCAGTAGAACCGGGACAGGCTACGAGCAGTACTTC. It is translated as CASRTGTGYEQYF.

The rearrangement uses TRBV7-3 and TRBJ2-3; D is undetermined. V dropped 5 bases and J dropped 0 bases, with 12 bases sitting between them. CDR1 and CDR2 from the germline V gene are SGHTA and FQGTGA. The CDR3 is 15 residues long. DNA for the CDR3: TGTGCCAGCAGCCCACGTGTGGGGAGCACAGATACGCAGTATTTT. This encodes CASSPRVGSTDTQYF. The complete variable domain, with remaining parts taken from reference TRBV7-3 and TRBJ2-3, reads GAGVSQTPSNKVTEKGKYVELRCDPISGHTALYWYRQSLGQGPEFLIYFQGTGAADDSGLPNDRFFAVRPEGSVSTLKIQRTERGDSAVYLCASSPRVGSTDTQYFGPGTRLTVL.

The rearrangement links TRBV7-2 to TRBJ2-7, with D possibly TRBD2 on 5 matching bases. Trimming pared 1 base from V and 4 bases from J, leaving 14 bases between. Germline V lookup: CDR1 SGHTA, CDR2 FQGNSA. The CDR3 extends over 15 amino acids. The CDR3 loop is CASSLDGLASYEQYF. The CDR3 DNA reads TGTGCCAGCAGCTTAGACGGTTTAGCGTCTTACGAGCAGTACTTC.

The genes are TRBV12-3 or TRBV12-4 and TRBJ1-2, with D possibly matching TRBD1 (5 bases). The V and J ends lost 5 bases and 8 bases respectively, with 12 bases between them. This CDR3 spans 12 amino acids. Here the CDR3 reads CASSPQGRGYTF. CDR3 in DNA: TGTGCCAGCAGTCCCCAGGGACGGGGCTACACCTTC.